A selection of T cell receptor beta chains follows, all from one sample in a study of shared clonotypes between healthy human individuals. Here immunoSEQ multiplex PCR was the method, and the copy in TCRdb shows in-frame clones only, minus some. The table has hundreds of thousands of clones, over 60% seen once. Sequenced input: PBMCs. All receptors come from a woman between 40 and 55 years old in good health. Some clones in this sample may be carry-over from other donors' samples. Both conserved end residues are part of each CDR3.

CDR3,V,J
CARKRGGHCEKLFF,TRBV4-1,TRBJ1-4
CASSEAGTTYEQYF,TRBV6-1,TRBJ2-7
CASSLAAGQGRNIQYF,TRBV5-8,TRBJ2-4
CASSLDFRNTEAFF,TRBV7-8,TRBJ1-1
CASSLVGQGDLKSAYEQYF,TRBV7-9,TRBJ2-7
CASSPRRTDTQYF,TRBV18,TRBJ2-3
CASSLIENNEQFF,TRBV7-2,TRBJ2-1
CASSASGSTDTQYF,TRBV2,TRBJ2-3
CASSKRQKNIQYF,TRBV21-1,TRBJ2-4
CATLGQGDQPQHF,TRBV19,TRBJ1-5
CAWSVDKYSNQPQHF,TRBV30,TRBJ1-5
CASSRLRDRGLDTQYF,TRBV5-6,TRBJ2-3
CASTPRTLELFF,TRBV28,TRBJ2-2
CASSLEGLGGETQYF,TRBV5-4,TRBJ2-5
CASSDPNQPQHF,TRBV6-1,TRBJ1-5
CASSPLGSYEQYF,TRBV7-9,TRBJ2-7
CASSQETGGWVNTEAFF,TRBV14,TRBJ1-1
CASSLAAGGYSGNTIYF,TRBV5-6,TRBJ1-3
CASSLELTGVEAFF,TRBV5-4,TRBJ1-1
CASTRTQENTEAFF,TRBV6-1,TRBJ1-1
CASSLTGGLYEQYF,TRBV5-1,TRBJ2-7
CASSEGGGVDIQYF,TRBV6-4,TRBJ2-4
CASSPQGRVSYEQYF,TRBV28,TRBJ2-7
CASSKLRDRAHEQYF,TRBV7-2,TRBJ2-7
CASSFGGGNYEQYF,TRBV11-1,TRBJ2-7
CASSPGLSGYEQYF,TRBV5-1,TRBJ2-7
CASSSQAADLYNEQFF,TRBV19,TRBJ2-1